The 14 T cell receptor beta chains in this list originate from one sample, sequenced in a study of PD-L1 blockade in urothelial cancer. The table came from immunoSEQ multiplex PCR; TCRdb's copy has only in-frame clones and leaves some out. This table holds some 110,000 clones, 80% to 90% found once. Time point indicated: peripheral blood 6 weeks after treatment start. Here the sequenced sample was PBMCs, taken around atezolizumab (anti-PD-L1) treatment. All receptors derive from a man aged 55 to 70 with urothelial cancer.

The CDR3, as DNA: TGTGCCAGCAGCTTAGTTACAGGGTCAGATACGCAGTATTTT. It encodes CASSLVTGSDTQYF. This chain uses TRBV11-3 with TRBJ2-3; tentatively, D is TRBD1 (6 bases). The CDR3 runs to 14 residues. V lost 1 base and J 4 bases, leaving 9 bases between the germline ends. In germline, CDR1 is SGHNT, CDR2 YENEEA.

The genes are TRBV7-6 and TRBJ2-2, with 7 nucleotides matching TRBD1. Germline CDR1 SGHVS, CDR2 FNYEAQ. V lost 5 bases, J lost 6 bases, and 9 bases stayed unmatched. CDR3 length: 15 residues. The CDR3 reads CASSLGQNTPGELFF. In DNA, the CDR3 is TGTGCCAGCAGCCTGGGACAGAATACACCCGGGGAGCTGTTTTTT.

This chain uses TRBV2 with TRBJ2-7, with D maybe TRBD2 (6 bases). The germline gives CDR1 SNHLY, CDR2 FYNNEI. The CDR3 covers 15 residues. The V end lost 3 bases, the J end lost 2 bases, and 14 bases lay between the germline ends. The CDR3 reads CASSEYLALTYEQYF. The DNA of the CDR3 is TGTGCCAGCAGTGAGTACCTAGCGCTCACCTACGAGCAGTACTTC.

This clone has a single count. The CDR3 reads CASSLSPGKNTEAFF. CDR3 in DNA: TGTGCCAGCAGCTTAAGTCCGGGAAAGAACACTGAAGCTTTCTTT. The chain combines TRBV11-2 with TRBJ1-1, with D unclear. Per germline, CDR1 SGHAT and CDR2 FQNNGV. The CDR3 is 15 amino acids. V lost 2 bases and J 1 base, leaving 11 bases between the germline ends.

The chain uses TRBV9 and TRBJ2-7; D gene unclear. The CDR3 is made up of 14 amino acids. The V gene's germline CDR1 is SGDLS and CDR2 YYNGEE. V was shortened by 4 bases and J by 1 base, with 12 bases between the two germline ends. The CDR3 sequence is CASSLADGSYEQYF. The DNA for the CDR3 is TGTGCCAGCAGCCTCGCCGACGGGTCCTACGAGCAGTACTTC. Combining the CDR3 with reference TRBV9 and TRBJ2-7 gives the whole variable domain DSGVTQTPKHLITATGQRVTLRCSPRSGDLSVYWYQQSLDQGLQFLIQYYNGEERAKGNILERFSAQQFPDLHSELNLSSLELGDSALYFCASSLADGSYEQYFGPGTRLTVT.

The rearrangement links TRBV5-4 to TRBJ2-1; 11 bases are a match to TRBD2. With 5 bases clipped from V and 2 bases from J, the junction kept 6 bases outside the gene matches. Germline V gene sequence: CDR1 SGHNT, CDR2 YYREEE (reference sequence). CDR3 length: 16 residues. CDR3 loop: CASSLSGGAPYNEQFF. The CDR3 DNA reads TGTGCCAGCAGTCTTAGCGGGGGGGCTCCCTACAATGAGCAGTTCTTC.

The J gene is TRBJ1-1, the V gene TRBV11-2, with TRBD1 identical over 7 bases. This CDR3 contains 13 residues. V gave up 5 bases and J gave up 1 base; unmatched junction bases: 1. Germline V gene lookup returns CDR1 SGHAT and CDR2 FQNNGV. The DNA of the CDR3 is TGTGCCAGCAGCCGACAGGGGAACACTGAAGCTTTCTTT. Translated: CASSRQGNTEAFF.

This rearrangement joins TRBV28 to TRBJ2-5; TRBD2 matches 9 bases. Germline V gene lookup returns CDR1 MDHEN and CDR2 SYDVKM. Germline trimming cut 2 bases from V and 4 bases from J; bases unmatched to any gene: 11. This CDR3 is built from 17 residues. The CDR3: CASSLVVAGAVGETQYF. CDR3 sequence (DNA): TGTGCCAGCAGTTTAGTCGTAGCGGGAGCTGTGGGAGAGACCCAGTACTTC.

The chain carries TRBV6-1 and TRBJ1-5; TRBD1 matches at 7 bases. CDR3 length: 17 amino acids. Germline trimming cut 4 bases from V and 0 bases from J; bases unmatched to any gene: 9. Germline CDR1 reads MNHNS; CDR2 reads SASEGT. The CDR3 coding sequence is TGTGCCAGCAGTGGTTCGACAGGGTGGAATAGCAATCAGCCCCAGCATTTT. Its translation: CASSGSTGWNSNQPQHF.

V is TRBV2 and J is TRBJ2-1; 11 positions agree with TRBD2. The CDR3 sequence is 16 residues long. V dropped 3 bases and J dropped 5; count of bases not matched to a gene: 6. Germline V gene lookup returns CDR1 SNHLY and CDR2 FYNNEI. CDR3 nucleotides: TGTGCCAGCAGTGACCCAACTAGCGGGAGAGACAATGAGCAGTTCTTC. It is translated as CASSDPTSGRDNEQFF.

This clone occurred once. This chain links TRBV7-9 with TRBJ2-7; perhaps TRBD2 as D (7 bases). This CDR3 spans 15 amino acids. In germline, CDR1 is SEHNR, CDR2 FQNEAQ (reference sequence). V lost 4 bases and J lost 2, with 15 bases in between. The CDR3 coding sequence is TGTGCCAGCAGCTACAGGGAGGGCACAGCCTACGAGCAGTACTTC. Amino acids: CASSYREGTAYEQYF.

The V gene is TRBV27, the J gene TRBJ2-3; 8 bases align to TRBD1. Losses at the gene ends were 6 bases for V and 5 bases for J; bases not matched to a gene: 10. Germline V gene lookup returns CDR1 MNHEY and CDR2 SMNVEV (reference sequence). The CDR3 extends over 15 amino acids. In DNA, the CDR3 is TGTGCCAGCAGCCTCGTGACAGGGGAGGTAGATACGCAGTATTTT. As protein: CASSLVTGEVDTQYF.

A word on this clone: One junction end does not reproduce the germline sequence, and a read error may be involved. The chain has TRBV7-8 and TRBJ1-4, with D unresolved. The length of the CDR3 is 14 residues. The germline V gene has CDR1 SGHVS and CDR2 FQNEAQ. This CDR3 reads CASSLTETDEKLFF. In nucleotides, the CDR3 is TGTGCCAGCAGCCTAACAGAAACTGATGAAAAACTGTTTTTT.

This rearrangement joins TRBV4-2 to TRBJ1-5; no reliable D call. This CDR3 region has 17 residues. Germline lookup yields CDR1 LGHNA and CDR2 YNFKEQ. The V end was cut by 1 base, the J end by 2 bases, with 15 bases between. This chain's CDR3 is CASSQGSGEGGNQPQHF. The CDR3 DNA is TGTGCCAGCAGCCAAGGGAGCGGGGAGGGCGGCAATCAGCCCCAGCATTTT.